This T cell receptor (beta chain) was profiled in a study of cytomegalovirus exposure and HLA in healthy donors. This clone has more than one count but fewer than ten. The antigen remains undetermined. The V and J ends lost 4 bases and 5 bases, in that order; junction bases with no gene match: 3. The CDR3 covers 14 residues. Looked up from germline, CDR1 is LNHDA and CDR2 is SQIVND (reference sequence). Study findings and constraints: Trimming of TCR beta V- and J-genes showed a link, identified in a later analysis, to a missense DCLRE1C variant.

A multiplex PCR was run with 60 Vbeta primers and 13 Jbeta primers. Clones were sequenced by immunoSEQ multiplex PCR, and TCRdb holds only the in-frame ones, with some missing. The sample shows about 79,000 clones, about two thirds of them seen only once. Sequences were obtained from PBMCs. This clonotype originated in a man in his sixties in good health and CMV-seronegative. The rearrangement links TRBV19 to TRBJ1-1, with 11 bases aligning to TRBD1. The CDR3 nucleotides read TGTGCCAGTAGTAGGACAGGGGGCCGGACTGAAGCTTTCTTT. Translation gives CASSRTGGRTEAFF.